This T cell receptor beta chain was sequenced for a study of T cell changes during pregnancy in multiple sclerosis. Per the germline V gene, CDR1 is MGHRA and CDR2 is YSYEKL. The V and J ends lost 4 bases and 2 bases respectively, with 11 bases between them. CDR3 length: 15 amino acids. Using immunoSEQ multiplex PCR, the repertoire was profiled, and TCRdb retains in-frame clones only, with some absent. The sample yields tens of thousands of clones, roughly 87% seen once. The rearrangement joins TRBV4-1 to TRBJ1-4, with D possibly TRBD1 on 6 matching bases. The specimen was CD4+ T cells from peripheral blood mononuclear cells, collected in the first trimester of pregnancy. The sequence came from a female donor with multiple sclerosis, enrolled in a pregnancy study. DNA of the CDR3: TGCGCCAGCAGCCGGGGAGGGGGTACTAATGAAAAACTGTTTTTT. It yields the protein CASSRGGGTNEKLFF.